A single sample is the source of the 32 T cell receptor beta chains below, sequenced in a study of regulatory T cells in long-lasting Graves disease. Researchers made TCR beta libraries by using iRepertoire HTBI primers and running Arm-PCR on CDR3 regions. TCRdb independently ran MiXCR on the multiplex PCR reads; one entry per CDR3 protein. Of 200,000 to 250,000 distinct CDR3 sequences in the sample, about 19% were seen once. The sample's time point: newly diagnosed GD, antithyroid drugs for less than 3 months. PBMC RNA was the source of the TCR library. The same data also went into a second study, on T cells in Graves' hyperthyroidism and ophthalmopathy.

The input for sequencing was peripheral blood mononuclear cells (PBMCs), taken at new diagnosis, from a patient treated with antithyroid drugs. Every receptor here comes from a woman aged 30 to 39 with Graves disease.

This clonotype came up many times. The chain is built from TRBV11-2 and TRBJ1-1; D gene unclear. Germline V gene sequence: CDR1 SGHAT, CDR2 FQNNGV. Trimming removed 0 bases at V and 0 bases at J, with 5 bases between. The CDR3 runs to 14 residues. CDR3 residues: CASSLDLLNTEAFF. In DNA, the CDR3 is TGTGCCAGCAGCTTAGACCTTCTGAACACTGAAGCTTTCTTT.

This clonotype was seen ten or more times. This chain uses TRBV12-3 or TRBV12-4 with TRBJ1-5, with D possibly matching TRBD1 (5 bases). V was trimmed by 6 bases and J by 5 bases, leaving 11 bases between them. This CDR3 region has 13 residues. Written as DNA, the CDR3 is TGTGCCAGCAGCCTCAGGGAGGATCAGCCCCAGCATTTT. Translating gives CASSLREDQPQHF.

There are many counts of this clonotype. The V gene is TRBV30, the J gene TRBJ2-7, with a tentative D call TRBD1 (6 bases). CDR1 is GTSNPN and CDR2 is SVGIG in the germline V gene (reference sequence). V was shortened by 0 bases and J by 1 base, with 19 bases between the two germline ends. CDR3 size: 17 residues. In nucleotides, the CDR3 is TGTGCCTGGAGTGTACGGGCCTCCGGGACACAATCCTACGAGCAGTACTTC. Translation gives CAWSVRASGTQSYEQYF. The full variable domain, completed using reference TRBV30 and TRBJ2-7, is SQTIHQWPATLVQPVGSPLSLECTVEGTSNPNLYWYRQAAGRGLQLLFYSVGIGQISSEVPQNLSASRPQDRQFILSSKKLLLSDSGFYLCAWSVRASGTQSYEQYFGPGTRLTVT.

This clonotype showed up many times. The chain combines TRBV27 with TRBJ2-7; D may be TRBD1 or TRBD2 (7 bases each). The germline CDR1 and CDR2 sequences are MNHEY and SMNVEV (reference sequence). V lost 5 bases to trimming and J lost 3 bases, with 20 bases between them. CDR3 length: 16 amino acids. CDR3 sequence (DNA): TGTGCCAGCAGTGCCCTTTGGGCAGGGGGGGGCTACGAGCAGTACTTC. Amino acid sequence: CASSALWAGGGYEQYF.

The chain links TRBV20-1 to TRBJ2-5; D uncertain. Trimming pared 5 bases from V and 1 base from J, leaving 32 bases between. There are 20 residues in the CDR3. In germline, CDR1 is DFQATT, CDR2 SNEGSKA (reference sequence). CDR3 residues: CSADPASFFFPVDGQETQYF. In DNA form, the CDR3 reads TGCAGTGCTGACCCTGCTTCGTTTTTTTTTCCGGTGGACGGCCAAGAGACCCAGTACTTC.

In regard to this clonotype: One junction end disagrees with the germline gene, perhaps due to a read error. V is TRBV6-4 and J is TRBJ1-6; perhaps TRBD1 as D (6 bases). The CDR3 runs 13 residues. Germline CDR1 is MRHNA and CDR2 is SNTAGT. The CDR3 region is CAGRSRGISPLHF. The DNA for the CDR3 is TGTGCCGGCAGATCGAGGGGGATTTCACCCCTCCACTTT.

V is TRBV19 and J is TRBJ2-1, with D tentatively TRBD1 (6 bases). The CDR3 totals 15 residues. Germline CDR1 and CDR2: LNHDA and SQIVND (reference sequence). Trimming removed 4 bases from V and 8 bases from J, with 18 bases in between. The CDR3: CASSRQDLGGDEQFF. CDR3 nucleotide sequence: TGTGCCAGTAGTAGACAGGATTTGGGTGGCGATGAGCAGTTCTTC.

This clonotype was counted many times. The chain couples TRBV10-2 to TRBJ1-1; 8 bases fit TRBD1. CDR3 length equals 14 residues. Germline values: CDR1 WSHSY, CDR2 SAAADI. The junction had 3 bases not matched to a gene; V was cut back by 4 bases and J by 2 bases. CDR3 DNA: TGCGCCAGCAGTGTGGACAGGGACAACACTGAAGCTTTCTTT. Protein product: CASSVDRDNTEAFF.

This clonotype came up many times. The chain couples TRBV7-2 to TRBJ2-3; 14 bases fit TRBD2. The CDR3 extends over 16 amino acids. After removal of 1 base from V and 7 bases from J, the junction contained 4 bases not matched to a gene. Looked up from germline, CDR1 is SGHTA and CDR2 is FQGNSA. Written as DNA, the CDR3 is TGTGCCAGCAGCTTAGAAGGGACTAGCGGGAGAAATACGCAGTATTTT. Amino acid sequence: CASSLEGTSGRNTQYF.

This clonotype was observed many times. The chain combines TRBV12-3 or TRBV12-4 with TRBJ1-6, with D hard to call. CDR3 length: 11 amino acids. V lost 8 bases and J lost 7, with 6 bases in between. CDR3 nucleotide sequence: TGTGCCAGCTCTTTGAATTCACCCCTCCACTTT. It is translated as CASSLNSPLHF.

This clonotype was counted many times. The J gene is TRBJ1-1, the V gene TRBV6-1; D not resolved. Trimming removed 2 bases from V and 0 bases from J, with 10 bases in between. CDR3 length: 15 residues. Germline-derived CDR1 and CDR2 are MNHNS and SASEGT. CDR3 bases: TGTGCCAGCAGTGAAAGGCGGACCATGAACACTGAAGCTTTCTTT. This sequence encodes CASSERRTMNTEAFF.

V usage is TRBV9 and J usage is TRBJ1-3, with D hard to call. The CDR3 loop spans 15 amino acids. Per germline, CDR1 SGDLS and CDR2 YYNGEE. Between the trimmed V and J ends, which lost 0 bases and 4 bases, there was a span of 11 bases. The CDR3 DNA is TGTGCCAGCAGCGTAGTCGGTGTGGGAGGAAACACCATATATTTT. Translating it yields CASSVVGVGGNTIYF. The whole variable domain, filled in from reference TRBV9 and TRBJ1-3, reads DSGVTQTPKHLITATGQRVTLRCSPRSGDLSVYWYQQSLDQGLQFLIQYYNGEERAKGNILERFSAQQFPDLHSELNLSSLELGDSALYFCASSVVGVGGNTIYFGEGSWLTVV.

This clonotype was seen repeatedly, ten times or more. The V and J genes are TRBV19 and TRBJ2-2; the match to TRBD1 covers 11 bases. The CDR3 extends over 15 amino acids. Germline lookup yields CDR1 LNHDA and CDR2 SQIVND (reference sequence). With 1 base clipped from V and 6 bases from J, the junction kept 1 base outside the gene matches. DNA of the CDR3: TGTGCCAGTAGTATAGGGGGACAGGGGGCCGGGGAGCTGTTTTTT. Protein: CASSIGGQGAGELFF.

CDR3 nucleotide sequence: TGTGCCAGCAGTTCGGGCGGGGCAACTAATGAAAAACTGTTTTTT. The encoded protein is CASSSGGATNEKLFF. The rearrangement joins TRBV28 to TRBJ1-4; no firm D call. CDR3 size: 15 residues. Germline lookup yields CDR1 MDHEN and CDR2 SYDVKM. V was trimmed by 4 bases and J by 0 bases, leaving 9 bases between them.

At least ten counts were recorded for this clonotype. This chain connects TRBV7-2 to TRBJ2-3; 8 nucleotides align to TRBD1. CDR1 SGHTA and CDR2 FQGNSA come from the germline V gene. V trimming: 3 bases; J trimming: 5 bases; junction bases outside the gene matches: 4. The CDR3 has 14 residues. CDR3 loop: CASSFTGGEDTQYF. Here the CDR3 DNA reads TGTGCCAGCAGCTTCACAGGGGGAGAAGATACGCAGTATTTT.

As concerns this clonotype: This may come from a read error, since a much larger clone is one base off. The chain joins TRBV29-1 to TRBJ1-1, with 7 bases lining up with TRBD1. Unmatched junction bases numbered 9, after V lost 7 bases and J lost 4 bases. Germline V CDR1 and CDR2: SQVTM, ANQGSEA. CDR3 length equals 13 residues. The CDR3 region is CSERQGYGTEAFF. Written as DNA, the CDR3 is TGCAGCGAGAGACAGGGTTATGGCACTGAAGCTTTCTTT.

This clonotype was seen at least ten times. The genes are TRBV28 and TRBJ2-7; TRBD2 aligns across 9 bases. J was trimmed by 1 base and V by 3 bases; bases with no gene match: 19. CDR3 size: 20 residues. The germline V gene has CDR1 MDHEN and CDR2 SYDVKM. DNA of the CDR3: TGTGCCAGCAGTTTCGCCATCGGGTTGGTAGCGGGAGAAGGGTCCTACGAGCAGTACTTC. It yields the protein CASSFAIGLVAGEGSYEQYF.

This clonotype came up many times. This chain uses TRBV5-1 with TRBJ2-5, with 9 bases lining up with TRBD2. V lost 0 bases to trimming and J lost 2 bases; unmatched junction nucleotides: 11. The germline CDR1 and CDR2 sequences are SGHRS and YFSETQ. This CDR3 comprises 18 residues. DNA for the CDR3: TGCGCCAGCAGCTTGGCCATGGGAGCGGGAGGTCGACAAGAGACCCAGTACTTC. It codes for CASSLAMGAGGRQETQYF.

The chain has TRBV6-1 and TRBJ1-4; 10 nucleotides align to TRBD1. The junction had 7 bases not matched to a gene; V was cut back by 2 bases and J by 7 bases. Germline assignment: CDR1 MNHNS and CDR2 SASEGT. The CDR3 length is 16 residues. CDR3 residues: CASSEIDRGPSEKLFF. CDR3 in DNA: TGTGCCAGCAGTGAAATAGACAGGGGGCCTAGTGAAAAACTGTTTTTT.

In its sample, this clonotype was seen many times. The rearrangement joins TRBV12-5 to TRBJ2-1, with D perhaps TRBD1 (6 bases). V lost 4 bases, J lost 2 bases, and 15 bases lay in between. Germline V gene data show CDR1 as LGHNT and CDR2 as FRNRAP. The CDR3 runs to 16 residues. The CDR3 DNA sequence: TGTGCTAGTGGTTCCCTGGGCAGGGGAGCCTACAATGAGCAGTTCTTC. Its protein product is CASGSLGRGAYNEQFF. Full variable domain (missing parts from reference TRBV12-5 and TRBJ2-1): DARVTQTPRHKVTEMGQEVTMRCQPILGHNTVFWYRQTMMQGLELLAYFRNRAPLDDSGMPKDRFSAEMPDATLATLKIQPSEPRDSAVYFCASGSLGRGAYNEQFFGPGTRLTVL.

This clonotype was seen only once. The junction departs from the called germline gene at one end, perhaps through a read error. The CDR3 DNA reads as TGTGCCTGCTCACCACCAATAACAGGGAGCAAGAACTATGGCTACACCTTC. Encoded protein: CACSPPITGSKNYGYTF. The V gene is TRBV18, the J gene TRBJ1-2; possibly TRBD1 for D (6 bases). The CDR3 consists of 17 residues. Germline V gene sequence: CDR1 KGHSH, CDR2 LQKENI.

This clonotype has a handful of counts. The rearrangement joins TRBV29-1 to TRBJ2-5; D might be TRBD2 (6 bases). The V end lost 6 bases, the J end lost 3 bases, and 17 bases lay between the germline ends. The CDR3 length is 14 residues. Germline CDR1 reads SQVTM; CDR2 reads ANQGSEA. This CDR3 reads CSVRRGNYEETQYF. CDR3 nucleotides: TGCAGCGTCAGGCGGGGAAATTATGAAGAGACCCAGTACTTC.

The chain links TRBV2 to TRBJ1-5; 7 nucleotides line up with TRBD1. Trimming cost V 6 bases and J 0 bases; bases outside gene matches: 2. Germline CDR1 and CDR2: SNHLY and FYNNEI. The CDR3 length is 14 residues. The CDR3 region is CASRDRFSNQPQHF. CDR3 bases: TGTGCCAGCAGGGACAGGTTTAGCAATCAGCCCCAGCATTTT.

This clonotype occurred many times. This rearrangement joins TRBV11-2 to TRBJ2-7; tentatively, D is TRBD1 (5 bases). The germline CDR1 and CDR2 sequences are SGHAT and FQNNGV. V gave up 1 base and J gave up 1 base, with 11 bases separating them. CDR3 length equals 15 residues. CDR3 coding DNA: TGTGCCAGCAGCTTAGGCAGGGCGAAATCCTACGAGCAGTACTTC. This encodes CASSLGRAKSYEQYF.

The table lists this clonotype with many counts. The rearrangement joins TRBV24-1 to TRBJ2-2, with 8 bases matching TRBD1. The CDR3 contains 16 residues. CDR1 is KGHDR and CDR2 is SFDVKD in the germline V gene. Germline trimming cut 4 bases from V and 2 bases from J; bases unmatched to any gene: 5. Here the CDR3 DNA reads TGTGCCACCAGTGACCCTACAGGGGGAAACACCGGGGAGCTGTTTTTT. As protein: CATSDPTGGNTGELFF.

This clonotype was detected once. This is likely an artifact of a read error, given a far larger clone one base away. Because the CDR3's place on the DNA is in doubt, the DNA is left out and the CDR3 is given as listed by TCRdb. The V gene is TRBV11-2, the J gene TRBJ2-1; TRBD1, the table's D call, lacks a check against the DNA. Germline V gives CDR1 SGHAT, CDR2 FQNNGV. The CDR3 has 17 amino acids, counting both end residues. Here the CDR3 reads CASSYEWGQGSKNERFF.

The DNA of the CDR3 is TGTGCCAGCAGCCCTGCCGGGCGAGGGGCCGGGGAGACCCAGTACTTC. This codes for CASSPAGRGAGETQYF. V is TRBV7-3 and J is TRBJ2-3, with D perhaps being TRBD1 or TRBD2 (5 bases each). The end of the DNA aligns better with TRBJ2-5, so the J call may be wrong. The CDR3 spans 16 residues. From germline, CDR1 is SGHTA and CDR2 FQGTGA.

This clonotype was seen a few times. Just one base apart from a much larger clone, this may be a read error. The chain recombines TRBV5-1 with TRBJ1-1; tentative D call: TRBD1 (6 bases). The CDR3 loop spans 13 amino acids. The germline gives CDR1 SGHRS, CDR2 YFSETQ. The CDR3 here is CASSLRGAVEVFF. The CDR3 bases are TGCGCCAGCAGCTTGAGGGGGGCGGTTGAAGTTTTCTTT.

This clonotype was counted many times. The chain has TRBV24-1 and TRBJ1-2; D gene ambiguous. The V gene lost 5 bases and the J gene lost 5 bases, with 14 bases spanning the gap. The V gene's germline CDR1 is KGHDR and CDR2 SFDVKD. The CDR3 consists of 14 residues. CDR3 in DNA: TGTGCCACCAGTGCGGACCGTTACTCGTATGGCTACACCTTC. This translates into CATSADRYSYGYTF.

This clonotype was seen at least ten times. This chain connects TRBV10-2 to TRBJ2-7, with 8 bases fitting TRBD2. Germline V gene sequence: CDR1 WSHSY, CDR2 SAAADI. CDR3 length: 13 amino acids. V lost 4 bases, J lost 5 bases, and 4 bases stayed unmatched. For the CDR3, the DNA is TGCGCCAGCAGTGCGGGGGGGGTAAACGAGCAGTACTTC. This gives the protein CASSAGGVNEQYF.

This clonotype was seen repeatedly, ten times or more. The chain uses TRBV20-1 and TRBJ1-2; no reliable D call. V gave up 4 bases and J gave up 4 bases, with 13 bases separating them. The CDR3 runs 13 residues. Per germline, CDR1 DFQATT and CDR2 SNEGSKA (reference sequence). In DNA, the CDR3 is TGCAGTGCTATGCAGTCTGAAAGCTATGGCTACACCTTC. Residues: CSAMQSESYGYTF.

This clonotype was picked up many times. V usage is TRBV12-5 and J usage is TRBJ1-5; unclear D gene. The ends were cut back, 8 bases at V and 6 bases at J, with 11 bases in the middle. The CDR3 contains 12 residues. The germline V gene has CDR1 LGHNT and CDR2 FRNRAP. The CDR3 loop is CASRWGSQPQHF. CDR3 bases: TGTGCTAGTAGATGGGGTAGTCAGCCCCAGCATTTT.